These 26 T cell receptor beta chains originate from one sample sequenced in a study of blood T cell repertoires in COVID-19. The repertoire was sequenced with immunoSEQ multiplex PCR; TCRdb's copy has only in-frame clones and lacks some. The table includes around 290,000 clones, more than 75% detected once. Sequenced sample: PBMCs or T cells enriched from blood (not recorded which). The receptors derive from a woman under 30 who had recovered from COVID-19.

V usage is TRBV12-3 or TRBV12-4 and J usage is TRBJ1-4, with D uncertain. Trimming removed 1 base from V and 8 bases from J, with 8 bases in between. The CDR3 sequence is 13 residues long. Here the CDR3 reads CASSLGSREKLFF. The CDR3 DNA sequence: TGTGCCAGCAGTTTAGGATCCAGGGAAAAACTGTTTTTT.

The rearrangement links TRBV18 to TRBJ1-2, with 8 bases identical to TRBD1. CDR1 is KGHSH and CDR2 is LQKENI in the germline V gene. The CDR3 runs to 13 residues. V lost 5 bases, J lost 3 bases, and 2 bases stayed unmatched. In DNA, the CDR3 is TGTGCCAGCTCAGAGGGACAGGACTATGGCTACACCTTC. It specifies CASSEGQDYGYTF.

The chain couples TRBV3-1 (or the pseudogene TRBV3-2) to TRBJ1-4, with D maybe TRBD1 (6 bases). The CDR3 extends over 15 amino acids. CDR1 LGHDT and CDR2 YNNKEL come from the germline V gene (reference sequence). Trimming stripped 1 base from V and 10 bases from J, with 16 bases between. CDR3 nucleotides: TGTGCCAGCAGCCAAGCCGGCGGCCTAGGGGGAAAACTGTTTTTT. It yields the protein CASSQAGGLGGKLFF.

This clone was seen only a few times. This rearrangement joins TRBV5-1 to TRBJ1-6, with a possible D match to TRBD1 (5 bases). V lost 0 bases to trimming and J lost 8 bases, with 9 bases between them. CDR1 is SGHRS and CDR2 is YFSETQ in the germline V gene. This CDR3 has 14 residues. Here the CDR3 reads CASSLVLGDSPLHF. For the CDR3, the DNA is TGCGCCAGCAGCTTGGTATTAGGGGATTCACCCCTCCACTTT.

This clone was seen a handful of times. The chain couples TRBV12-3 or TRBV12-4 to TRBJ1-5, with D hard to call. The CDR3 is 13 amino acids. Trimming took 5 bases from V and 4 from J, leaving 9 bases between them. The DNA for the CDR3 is TGTGCCAGCAGTAGGCAGACTAATCAGCCCCAGCATTTT. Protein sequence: CASSRQTNQPQHF.

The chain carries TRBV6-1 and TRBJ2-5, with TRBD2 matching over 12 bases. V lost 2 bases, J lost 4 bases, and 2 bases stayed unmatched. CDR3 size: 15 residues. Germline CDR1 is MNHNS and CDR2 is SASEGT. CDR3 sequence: CASSEPGLAGETQYF. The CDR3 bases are TGTGCCAGCAGTGAACCGGGACTAGCGGGAGAGACCCAGTACTTC.

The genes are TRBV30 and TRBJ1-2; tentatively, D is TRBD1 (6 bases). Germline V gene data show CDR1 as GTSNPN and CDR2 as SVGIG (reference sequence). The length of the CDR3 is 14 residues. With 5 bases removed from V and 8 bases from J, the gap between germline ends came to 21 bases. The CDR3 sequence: CAWGVGGAVFGYTF. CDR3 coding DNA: TGTGCCTGGGGGGTCGGGGGGGCGGTCTTCGGCTACACCTTC.

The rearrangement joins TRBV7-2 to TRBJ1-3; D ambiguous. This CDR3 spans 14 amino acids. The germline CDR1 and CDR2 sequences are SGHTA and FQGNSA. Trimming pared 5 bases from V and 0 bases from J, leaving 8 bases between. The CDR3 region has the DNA TGTGCCAGCAGCATAATCCGCTCTGGAAACACCATATATTTT. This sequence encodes CASSIIRSGNTIYF.

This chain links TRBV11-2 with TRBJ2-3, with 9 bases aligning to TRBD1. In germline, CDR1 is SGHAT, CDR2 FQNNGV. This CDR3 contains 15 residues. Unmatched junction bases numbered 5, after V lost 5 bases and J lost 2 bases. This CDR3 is CASSRDRVYTDTQYF. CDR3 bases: TGTGCCAGCAGCCGGGACAGGGTTTACACAGATACGCAGTATTTT.

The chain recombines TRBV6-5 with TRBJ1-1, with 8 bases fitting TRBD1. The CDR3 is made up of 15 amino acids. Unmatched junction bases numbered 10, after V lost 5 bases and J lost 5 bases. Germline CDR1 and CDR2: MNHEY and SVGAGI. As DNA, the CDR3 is TGTGCCAGCAGTCCCCTGGACAGGGAGGGAACTGAAGCTTTCTTT. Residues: CASSPLDREGTEAFF.

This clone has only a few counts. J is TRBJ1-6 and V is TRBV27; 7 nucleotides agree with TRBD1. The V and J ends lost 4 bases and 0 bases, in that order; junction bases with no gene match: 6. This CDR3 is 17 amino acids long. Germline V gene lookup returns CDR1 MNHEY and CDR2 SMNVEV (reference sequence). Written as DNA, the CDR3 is TGTGCCAGCAGTTGGGGAGAGGGGGCCTCCTATAATTCACCCCTCCACTTT. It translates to CASSWGEGASYNSPLHF.

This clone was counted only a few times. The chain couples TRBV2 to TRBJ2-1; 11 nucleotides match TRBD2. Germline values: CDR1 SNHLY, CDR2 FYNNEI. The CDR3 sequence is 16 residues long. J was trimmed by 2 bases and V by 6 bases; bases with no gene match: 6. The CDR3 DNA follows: TGTGCCAGCAGCGTTAGCGGGAGGGCCCCCTACAATGAGCAGTTCTTC. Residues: CASSVSGRAPYNEQFF. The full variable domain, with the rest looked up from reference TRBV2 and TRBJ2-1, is EPEVTQTPSHQVTQMGQEVILRCVPISNHLYFYWYRQILGQKVEFLVSFYNNEISEKSEIFDDQFSVERPDGSNFTLKIRSTKLEDSAMYFCASSVSGRAPYNEQFFGPGTRLTVL.

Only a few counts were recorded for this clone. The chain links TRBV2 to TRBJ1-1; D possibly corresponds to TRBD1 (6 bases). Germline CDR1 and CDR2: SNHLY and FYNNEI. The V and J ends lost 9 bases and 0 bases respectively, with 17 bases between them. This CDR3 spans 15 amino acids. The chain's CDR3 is CASAYRQAMNTEAFF. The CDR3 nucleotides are TGTGCCAGTGCCTATCGACAGGCGATGAACACTGAAGCTTTCTTT.

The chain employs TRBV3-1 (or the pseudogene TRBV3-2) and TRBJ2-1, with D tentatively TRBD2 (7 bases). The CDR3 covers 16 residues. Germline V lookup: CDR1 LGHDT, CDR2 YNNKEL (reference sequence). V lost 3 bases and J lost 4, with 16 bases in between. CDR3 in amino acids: CASSQGGGGLYNEQFF. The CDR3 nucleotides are TGTGCCAGCAGCCAGGGGGGCGGGGGATTATACAATGAGCAGTTCTTC.

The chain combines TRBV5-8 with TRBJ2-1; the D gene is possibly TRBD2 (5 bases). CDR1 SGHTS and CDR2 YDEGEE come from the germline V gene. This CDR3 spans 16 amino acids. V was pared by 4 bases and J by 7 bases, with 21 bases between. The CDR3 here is CASSMIVTSYANEQFF. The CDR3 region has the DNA TGTGCCAGCAGCATGATCGTAACTAGTTACGCAAATGAGCAGTTCTTC.

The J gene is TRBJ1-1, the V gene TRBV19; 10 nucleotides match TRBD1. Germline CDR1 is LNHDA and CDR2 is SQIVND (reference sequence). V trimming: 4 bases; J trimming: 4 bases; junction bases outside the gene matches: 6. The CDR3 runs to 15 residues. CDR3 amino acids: CASSTGQGVTTEAFF. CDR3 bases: TGTGCCAGTAGTACCGGACAGGGGGTGACCACTGAAGCTTTCTTT.

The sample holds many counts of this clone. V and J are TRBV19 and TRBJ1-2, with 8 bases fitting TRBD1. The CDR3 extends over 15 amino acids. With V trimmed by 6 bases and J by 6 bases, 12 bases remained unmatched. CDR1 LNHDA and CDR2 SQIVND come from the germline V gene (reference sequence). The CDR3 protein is CASRRGQGAVDGYTF. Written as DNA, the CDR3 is TGTGCCAGTAGAAGGGGGCAGGGGGCCGTGGATGGCTACACCTTC.

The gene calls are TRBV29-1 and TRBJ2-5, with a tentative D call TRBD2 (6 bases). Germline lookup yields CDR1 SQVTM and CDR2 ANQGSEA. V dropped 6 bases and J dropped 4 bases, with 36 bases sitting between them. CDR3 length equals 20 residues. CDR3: CSVPMYTGTSSIFFTETQYF. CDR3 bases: TGCAGCGTCCCCATGTACACCGGGACTTCGAGTATTTTCTTTACAGAGACCCAGTACTTC.

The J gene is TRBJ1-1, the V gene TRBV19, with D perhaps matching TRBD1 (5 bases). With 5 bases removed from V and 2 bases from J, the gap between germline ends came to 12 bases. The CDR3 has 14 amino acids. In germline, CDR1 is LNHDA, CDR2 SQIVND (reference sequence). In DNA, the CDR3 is TGTGCCAGTAGTCCCCAGGGCACTAACACTGAAGCTTTCTTT. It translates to CASSPQGTNTEAFF.

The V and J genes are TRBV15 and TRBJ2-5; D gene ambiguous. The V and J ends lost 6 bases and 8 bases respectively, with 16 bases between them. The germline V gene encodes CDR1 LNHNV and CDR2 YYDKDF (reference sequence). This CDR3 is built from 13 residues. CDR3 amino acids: CATSYLDGRTQYF. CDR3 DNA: TGTGCCACCAGTTACCTAGACGGTCGAACCCAGTACTTC.

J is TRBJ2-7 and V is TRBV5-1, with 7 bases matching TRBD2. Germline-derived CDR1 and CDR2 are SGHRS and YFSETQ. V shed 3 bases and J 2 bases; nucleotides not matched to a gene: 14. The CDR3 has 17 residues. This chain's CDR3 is CASSSLIGGETTYEQYF. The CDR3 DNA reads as TGCGCCAGCAGCTCTTTGATTGGGGGGGAGACCACCTACGAGCAGTACTTC. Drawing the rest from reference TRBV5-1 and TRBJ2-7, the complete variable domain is KAGVTQTPRYLIKTRGQQVTLSCSPISGHRSVSWYQQTPGQGLQFLFEYFSETQRNKGNFPGRFSGRQFSNSRSEMNVSTLELGDSALYLCASSSLIGGETTYEQYFGPGTRLTVT.

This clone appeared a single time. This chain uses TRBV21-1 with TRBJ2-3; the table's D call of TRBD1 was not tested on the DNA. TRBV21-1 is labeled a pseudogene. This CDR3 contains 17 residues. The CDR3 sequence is CASSKVPRGNNTDTQYF. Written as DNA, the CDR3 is TGTGCCAGCAGCAAAGTCCCTAGGGGGAACAACACAGATACGCAGTATTTT.

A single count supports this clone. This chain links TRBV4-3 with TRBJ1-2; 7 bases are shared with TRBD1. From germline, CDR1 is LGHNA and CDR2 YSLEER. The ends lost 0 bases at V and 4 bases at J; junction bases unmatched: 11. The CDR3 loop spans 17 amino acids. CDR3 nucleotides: TGCGCCAGCAGCCAAGAATTCACAGGGGACATCCCCTATGGCTACACCTTC. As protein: CASSQEFTGDIPYGYTF.

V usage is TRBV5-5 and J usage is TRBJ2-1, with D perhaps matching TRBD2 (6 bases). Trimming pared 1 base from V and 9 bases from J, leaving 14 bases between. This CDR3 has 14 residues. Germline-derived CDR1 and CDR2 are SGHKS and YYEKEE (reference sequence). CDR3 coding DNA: TGTGCCAGCAGCTTGTATGGGACTGGTGGTGAGCAGTTCTTC. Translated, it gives CASSLYGTGGEQFF.

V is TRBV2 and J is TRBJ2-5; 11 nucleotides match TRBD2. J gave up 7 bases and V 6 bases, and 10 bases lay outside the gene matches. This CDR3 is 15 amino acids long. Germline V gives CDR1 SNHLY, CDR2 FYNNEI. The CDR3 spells CASRKTSGAMGTQYF. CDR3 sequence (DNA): TGTGCCAGCAGGAAGACTAGCGGGGCCATGGGGACCCAGTACTTC.

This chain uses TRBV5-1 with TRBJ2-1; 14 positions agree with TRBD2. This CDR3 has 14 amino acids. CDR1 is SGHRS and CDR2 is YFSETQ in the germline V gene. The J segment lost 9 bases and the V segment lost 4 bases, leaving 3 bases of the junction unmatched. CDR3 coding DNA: TGCGCCAGCAGCCCGGGACTAGCGGGAGTTGAGCAGTTCTTC. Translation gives CASSPGLAGVEQFF.